A selection of T cell receptor beta chains follows, all from one sample in a study of blood T cells in healthy people across ages. TCRdb reprocessed the 5' RACE reads via MiXCR and lists one record per CDR3 protein. The sample records 1.5 million to 2 million distinct CDR3 sequences, more than 35% being singletons. Sequenced input: blood. Every receptor here comes from a human donor in good health. CDR3s include the opening cysteine and the closing phenylalanine or tryptophan. Each record gives: CDR3 protein, V gene, J gene, CDR3 length.

CASSQDRADLQETQYF	TRBV4-1	TRBJ2-5	16
CAWSVSAFTEAFF	TRBV30	TRBJ1-1	13
CASSQVASGGGTDTQYF	TRBV4-3	TRBJ2-3	17
CASATGTRVSYEQYF	TRBV27	TRBJ2-7	15
CASSLSGPHYEQYF	TRBV7-3	TRBJ2-7	14
CASSFPPTRETRYF	TRBV5-5	TRBJ2-5	14
CSARAPANYGYTF	TRBV20-1	TRBJ1-2	13
CASSSRSGGDTDTQYF	TRBV7-8	TRBJ2-3	16
CASSLNHQGAYGYTF	TRBV7-3	TRBJ1-2	15
CTSTLGGGTGTFF	TRBV6-2/TRBV6-3	TRBJ2-1	13
CASSSSQGYEQYF	TRBV12-3/TRBV12-4	NA	13
CASSPDGVPDTQYF	TRBV2	TRBJ2-3	14
CSARAGGIGKTQYF	TRBV20-1	TRBJ2-5	14
CATTQGRTATDTQYF	TRBV24-1	TRBJ2-3	15
CASSARQGYNEKLFF	TRBV6-1	TRBJ1-4	15
CASSLAGLGRDSPLHF	TRBV5-1	TRBJ1-6	16
CASSLVGEETQYF	TRBV5-1	TRBJ2-5	13
CASSLWETGVSPLHF	TRBV7-6	TRBJ1-6	15
CASSLVTASKTQYF	TRBV7-9	TRBJ2-5	14
CASSLGLVGDTQYF	TRBV7-2	TRBJ2-3	14
CAIRKPGTDYNEQFF	TRBV10-3	TRBJ2-1	15
CSARDGGTGGGEQYF	TRBV20-1	TRBJ2-7	15
CSAPVYREGGYTF	TRBV20-1	TRBJ1-2	13
CASSLGLANLVDTQYF	TRBV5-1	TRBJ2-3	16
CASSFRLAGAADEQYF	TRBV5-1	NA	16
CASSLPAPLNTEAFF	TRBV7-2	TRBJ1-1	15
CSARETAGRQPRHF	TRBV20-1	TRBJ1-5	14
CASSLASAYTGERFF	TRBV12-3/TRBV12-4	TRBJ2-2	15
CSASEGTDSNQPQHF	TRBV20-1	TRBJ1-5	15
CARGGAEFF	TRBV2	TRBJ2-1	9
CASSRTSGGSFTYEQYF	TRBV7-2	TRBJ2-7	17
CASSLAYGGRGTYEQYF	TRBV12-3/TRBV12-4	TRBJ2-7	17
CAIGLGGTDTQYF	TRBV10-3	TRBJ2-3	13
CSASTGNLYNEQFF	TRBV20-1	TRBJ2-1	14
CASSFIRQGSYEQYF	TRBV13	TRBJ2-7	15
CASRLIFPGELFF	TRBV7-8	TRBJ2-2	13
CASSSRGSRNIQYF	TRBV12-3/TRBV12-4	TRBJ2-4	14
CASSPGQGDTDTQYF	TRBV28	TRBJ2-3	15
CSASQQGRDYGYTF	TRBV20-1	TRBJ1-2	14
CASSPSGPTEAFF	TRBV7-9	TRBJ1-1	13
CASSDGSGYTF	TRBV2	TRBJ1-2	11
CASTIRGVGAFF	TRBV12-3/TRBV12-4	TRBJ1-1	12
CSARDEADGSYGYTF	TRBV20-1	TRBJ1-2	15